This paragraph covers one TCR beta chain sequence. The antigen remains unidentified. HIV-negative, healthy adults without recent acute infections or vaccinations were the donors. Libraries were prepared by immunoSEQ multiplex PCR; TCRdb keeps only in-frame clonotypes and omits some of them. The repertoire holds roughly 1,500,000 clones, with around 98.5% as singletons. V lost 2 bases to trimming and J lost 9 bases, with 8 bases between them. The germline V gene has CDR1 MNHNS and CDR2 SASEGT. The CDR3 runs to 12 residues. The data were obtained in a study of shared clonotypes between healthy human individuals. Study context: In total, the donors were two women and a few men aged 18 to 49.

General study results and limits: Collection of samples was limited to blood; tissue repertoires likely differ. The naive CD4 repertoires of several donors were compared, and around 5.1% of clonotypes were shared.

The TCR comes from a man in his thirties or forties in good health. The material sequenced was naive CD4+ T cells sorted from blood. This sample's subset: CD45RA+ positively selected. The J gene is TRBJ2-1, the V gene TRBV6-1, with D maybe TRBD1 (5 bases). The CDR3 loop is CASSEQGFEQFF. For the CDR3, the DNA is TGTGCCAGCAGTGAACAGGGTTTTGAGCAGTTCTTC.